This TCR beta chain emerged from a study of T cells in Graves' hyperthyroidism and ophthalmopathy. Trimming took 0 bases from V and 1 from J, leaving 12 bases between them. CDR3 length: 16 residues. CDR1 SGDLS and CDR2 YYNGEE come from the germline V gene. As concerns this clonotype: The antigen is unknown.

Study findings and constraints: Most expanded thyroid clonotypes above 0.001 also appeared in blood. Ophthalmopathy, as predicted by the model, came a median about seven months after the prediction.

The CDR3 regions of TCR beta were amplified from RNA transcripts. A first-round RT-PCR of the TCR CDR3 used the HTBI primer set. TCRdb re-derived calls from the multiplex PCR reads in MiXCR, one entry per CDR3 protein. This table has roughly 35,000 distinct CDR3 sequences, about 53% appearing once. The chain links TRBV9 to TRBJ2-3; D ambiguous. This TCR was recovered from a woman in her thirties or forties with Graves' ophthalmopathy. Material: blood. The CDR3 sequence: CASSVAGWAGTDTQYF. For the CDR3, the DNA is TGTGCCAGCAGCGTAGCCGGGTGGGCGGGCACAGATACGCAGTATTTT.